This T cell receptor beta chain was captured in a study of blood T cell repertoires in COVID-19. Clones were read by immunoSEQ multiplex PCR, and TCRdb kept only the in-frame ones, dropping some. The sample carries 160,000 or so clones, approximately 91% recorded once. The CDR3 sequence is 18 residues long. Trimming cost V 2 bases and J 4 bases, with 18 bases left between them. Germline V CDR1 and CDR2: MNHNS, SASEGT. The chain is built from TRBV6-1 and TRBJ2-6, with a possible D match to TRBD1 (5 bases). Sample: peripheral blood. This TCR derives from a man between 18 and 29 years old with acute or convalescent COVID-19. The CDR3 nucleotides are TGTGCCAGCAGTGAACATGGGCAGGGTGAGCACGGGGCCAACGTCCTGACTTTC. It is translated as CASSEHGQGEHGANVLTF.